The 25 T cell receptor beta chains below were found in one sample sequenced in a study of blood T cell repertoires in COVID-19. This table comes from immunoSEQ multiplex PCR, and its TCRdb copy is limited to in-frame clones, with some not included. The sample includes under 350,000 clones, about 82% seen only once; the top ten take around 7.8%. The material sequenced was peripheral blood. The origin of the receptors is a human donor in a cohort sampled during active COVID-19.

This clone was found once. One end of the junction fails to match germline, which may point to a read error. At the DNA level, this CDR3 is encoded by other sequences in the same sample as well. The rearrangement joins TRBV29-1 to TRBJ1-6; 8 bases line up with TRBD1. CDR3 length: 14 residues. Germline V CDR1 and CDR2: SQVTM, ANQGSEA. CDR3 amino acids: CSVEGQGPNSPLHF. The CDR3 DNA is TGCAGCGTGGAAGGACAGGGCCCCAATTCACCCCTCCACTTT.

This clone was seen at least ten times. V usage is TRBV6-5 and J usage is TRBJ2-3, with D maybe TRBD2 (6 bases). The CDR3 is 13 amino acids. V was pared by 6 bases and J by 3 bases, with 10 bases between. The germline gives CDR1 MNHEY, CDR2 SVGAGI. The CDR3 sequence: CASSQGGTDTQYF. DNA for the CDR3: TGTGCCAGCAGCCAAGGAGGGACAGATACGCAGTATTTT.

The rearrangement joins TRBV18 to TRBJ2-7; TRBD1 matches 9 bases. The CDR3 is 15 amino acids. Looked up from germline, CDR1 is KGHSH and CDR2 is LQKENI. V was pared by 0 bases and J by 2 bases, with 2 bases of the junction left unmatched. CDR3 coding DNA: TGTGCCAGCTCACCACCCGGGACAGGGACCTACGAGCAGTACTTC. Its protein product is CASSPPGTGTYEQYF.

V usage is TRBV27 and J usage is TRBJ2-7; the D gene is possibly TRBD2 (6 bases). CDR1 and CDR2 (germline): MNHEY, SMNVEV (reference sequence). The length of the CDR3 is 13 residues. Trimming removed 3 bases from V and 6 bases from J, with 12 bases in between. The CDR3 loop reads CASSFRGNGEQYF. CDR3 DNA: TGTGCCAGCAGTTTCCGGGGGAATGGCGAGCAGTACTTC.

This clone was seen a single time. This chain uses TRBV29-1 with TRBJ2-5; 7 nucleotides agree with TRBD1. CDR3 length: 14 amino acids. The J segment lost 5 bases and the V segment lost 0 bases, leaving 6 bases of the junction unmatched. CDR1 and CDR2 from the germline V gene are SQVTM and ANQGSEA. CDR3 in amino acids: CSVEDGTDWETQYF. CDR3 bases: TGCAGCGTTGAAGATGGGACAGATTGGGAGACCCAGTACTTC.

This chain connects TRBV12-5 to TRBJ1-5; D not resolved. The CDR3 length is 13 residues. Germline lookup yields CDR1 LGHNT and CDR2 FRNRAP. V was cut by 1 base and J by 4 bases, with 5 bases left in between. For the CDR3, the DNA is TGTGCTAGTGGTTTGGGAGATAATCAGCCCCAGCATTTT. It yields the protein CASGLGDNQPQHF.

This clone was observed a few times. V and J are TRBV7-8 and TRBJ2-7; 9 bases line up with TRBD1. Per the germline V gene, CDR1 is SGHVS and CDR2 is FQNEAQ. The CDR3 runs to 15 residues. The V gene end was trimmed by 5 bases and the J gene end by 5 bases; junction bases not matched to a gene: 10. This CDR3 is CASSTQQGATDEQYF. For the CDR3, the DNA is TGTGCCAGCAGCACTCAACAGGGGGCAACGGACGAGCAGTACTTC. Variable domain in full (rest from reference TRBV7-8 and TRBJ2-7): GAGVSQSPRYKVAKRGQDVALRCDPISGHVSLFWYQQALGQGPEFLTYFQNEAQLDKSGLPSDRFFAERPEGSVSTLKIQRTQQEDSAVYLCASSTQQGATDEQYFGPGTRLTVT.

The rearrangement joins TRBV27 to TRBJ2-6, with D tentatively TRBD1 (6 bases). The V end was cut by 1 base, the J end by 1 base, with 14 bases between. The germline V gene encodes CDR1 MNHEY and CDR2 SMNVEV (reference sequence). There are 18 residues in the CDR3. Here the CDR3 reads CASSLFYRDNSGANVLTF. The DNA of the CDR3 is TGTGCCAGCAGTTTATTTTACAGGGACAATTCTGGGGCCAACGTCCTGACTTTC.

The chain couples TRBV9 to TRBJ1-1; TRBD1 matches at 7 bases. V shed 0 bases, J shed 0 bases, and the junction held 11 bases outside the gene matches. The CDR3 extends over 18 amino acids. Per germline, CDR1 SGDLS and CDR2 YYNGEE. The chain's CDR3 is CASSVADIGTVLNTEAFF. The CDR3 bases are TGTGCCAGCAGCGTAGCAGACATCGGGACAGTCCTGAACACTGAAGCTTTCTTT.

The gene calls are TRBV14 and TRBJ1-3, with 7 nucleotides matching TRBD1. CDR1 is SGHDN, CDR2 FVKESK, per germline. The CDR3 loop spans 19 amino acids. With 0 bases clipped from V and 4 bases from J, the junction kept 15 bases outside the gene matches. Here the CDR3 DNA reads TGTGCCAGCAGCCAAGATCCTCGGACAGGCCTCAAGAGCGGAAACACCATATATTTT. This translates into CASSQDPRTGLKSGNTIYF.

This sequence joins TRBV11-2 and TRBJ1-1; the D is unclear. CDR1 SGHAT and CDR2 FQNNGV come from the germline V gene. Trimming took off 2 bases at V and 8 bases at J, with 15 bases between the two ends. The CDR3 contains 14 residues. CDR3 nucleotide sequence: TGTGCCAGCAGCTTACTCCGGGCCTCGGGGGAAGCTTTCTTT. Protein: CASSLLRASGEAFF.

The rearrangement uses TRBV7-8 and TRBJ2-3; TRBD2 matches 8 bases. The V gene's germline CDR1 is SGHVS and CDR2 FQNEAQ. The V and J ends lost 1 base and 4 bases, in that order; junction bases with no gene match: 7. This CDR3 has 16 amino acids. The CDR3: CASSLGPGGWSDTQYF. In DNA, the CDR3 is TGTGCCAGCAGCTTAGGTCCGGGGGGGTGGTCAGATACGCAGTATTTT. Full variable domain (rest looked up from reference TRBV7-8 and TRBJ2-3): GAGVSQSPRYKVAKRGQDVALRCDPISGHVSLFWYQQALGQGPEFLTYFQNEAQLDKSGLPSDRFFAERPEGSVSTLKIQRTQQEDSAVYLCASSLGPGGWSDTQYFGPGTRLTVL.

The rearrangement joins TRBV4-2 to TRBJ1-4, with D tentatively TRBD1 (6 bases). V lost 4 bases and J lost 8, with 20 bases in between. Germline-derived CDR1 and CDR2 are LGHNA and YNFKEQ. This CDR3 contains 16 residues. As DNA, the CDR3 is TGTGCCAGCAGCCCGGCAAGGGGGACGCTTTTGGAAAAACTGTTTTTT. It specifies CASSPARGTLLEKLFF.

The J gene is TRBJ2-7, the V gene TRBV18; 10 nucleotides agree with TRBD1. This CDR3 spans 14 amino acids. Per the germline V gene, CDR1 is KGHSH and CDR2 is LQKENI. V shed 6 bases and J 3 bases; nucleotides not matched to a gene: 5. The CDR3 protein is CASSSTGGYYEQYF. In DNA, the CDR3 is TGTGCCAGCTCCTCGACAGGGGGCTACTACGAGCAGTACTTC. The full variable domain, in which reference TRBV18 and TRBJ2-7 provide the parts outside the CDR3, is NAGVMQNPRHLVRRRGQEARLRCSPMKGHSHVYWYRQLPEEGLKFMVYLQKENIIDESGMPKERFSAEFPKEGPSILRIQQVVRGDSAAYFCASSSTGGYYEQYFGPGTRLTVT.

This clone was recorded once. This chain's CDR3 is CASTPPGLPNTGELFF. CDR3 nucleotides: TGTGCCAGCACCCCACCGGGACTGCCTAACACCGGGGAGCTGTTTTTT. V gene TRBV7-9 combines with J gene TRBJ2-2; a weak D match, TRBD2 (6 bases). The germline gives CDR1 SEHNR, CDR2 FQNEAQ (reference sequence). V was clipped by 7 bases and J by 2 bases, with 17 bases between them. The length of the CDR3 is 16 residues.

This clone was counted ten times or more. The CDR3 loop reads CASSDGGANEQFF. The CDR3 DNA reads TGTGCCAGCAGTGACGGGGGGGCCAATGAGCAGTTCTTC. The chain uses TRBV6-4 and TRBJ2-1, with a weak D call TRBD2 (7 bases). Germline CDR1 and CDR2: MRHNA and SNTAGT. Trimming stripped 2 bases from V and 6 bases from J, with 8 bases between. The CDR3 totals 13 residues.

The chain combines TRBV18 with TRBJ1-1, with TRBD1 matching 9 bases. The CDR3 length is 16 residues. Per germline, CDR1 KGHSH and CDR2 LQKENI. J lost 3 bases, V lost 3 bases, and 8 bases had no gene match. Here the CDR3 reads CASSPLGQGKDTEAFF. The CDR3 bases are TGTGCCAGCTCACCCCTAGGACAGGGGAAGGACACTGAAGCTTTCTTT. The whole variable domain, remainder taken from reference TRBV18 and TRBJ1-1, is NAGVMQNPRHLVRRRGQEARLRCSPMKGHSHVYWYRQLPEEGLKFMVYLQKENIIDESGMPKERFSAEFPKEGPSILRIQQVVRGDSAAYFCASSPLGQGKDTEAFFGQGTRLTVV.

This chain links TRBV30 with TRBJ2-1; TRBD1 is a possible D gene (7 bases). The ends were cut back, 0 bases at V and 6 bases at J, with 18 bases in the middle. The CDR3 extends over 16 amino acids. Germline values: CDR1 GTSNPN, CDR2 SVGIG (reference sequence). CDR3 in DNA: TGTGCCTGGAGTGTAATTGGAGGGACAGCTTCCAATGAGCAGTTCTTC. This encodes CAWSVIGGTASNEQFF. The full variable domain, rest sourced from reference TRBV30 and TRBJ2-1, is SQTIHQWPATLVQPVGSPLSLECTVEGTSNPNLYWYRQAAGRGLQLLFYSVGIGQISSEVPQNLSASRPQDRQFILSSKKLLLSDSGFYLCAWSVIGGTASNEQFFGPGTRLTVL.

The chain links TRBV6-5 to TRBJ2-3; perhaps TRBD1 as D (6 bases). V was shortened by 7 bases and J by 6 bases, with 11 bases between the two germline ends. The V gene's germline CDR1 is MNHEY and CDR2 SVGAGI. The CDR3 contains 12 residues. DNA of the CDR3: TGTGCCAGCAAAACAGGGACCGATACGCAGTATTTT. Translating gives CASKTGTDTQYF.

This clone came up a few times. This rearrangement joins TRBV10-3 to TRBJ2-7; a possible D gene is TRBD1 (6 bases). Germline CDR1 ENHRY, CDR2 SYGVKD. The CDR3 is made up of 16 amino acids. Trimming took 2 bases from V and 3 from J, leaving 17 bases between them. CDR3 protein: CAISEPYGQRDYEQYF. CDR3 in DNA: TGTGCCATCAGTGAGCCATATGGACAGAGGGACTACGAGCAGTACTTC.

This chain joins TRBV11-2 and TRBJ1-4; D perhaps matches TRBD1 (6 bases). There are 12 residues in the CDR3. Germline values: CDR1 SGHAT, CDR2 FQNNGV. Trimming removed 6 bases from V and 8 bases from J, with 10 bases in between. The CDR3 DNA reads TGTGCCAGCAGTTTAACAGGGGAAAAACTGTTTTTT. This translates into CASSLTGEKLFF.

The chain uses TRBV7-3 and TRBJ2-3; no firm D call. The CDR3 totals 12 residues. V was clipped by 8 bases and J by 0 bases, with 6 bases between them. CDR1 and CDR2 (germline): SGHTA, FQGTGA. CDR3 sequence reads: CASGQSTDTQYF. DNA of the CDR3: TGTGCCAGCGGCCAGAGCACAGATACGCAGTATTTT.

V is TRBV7-3 and J is TRBJ2-3; 16 bases agree with TRBD2. The germline V gene has CDR1 SGHTA and CDR2 FQGTGA. There are 19 residues in the CDR3. With 5 bases clipped from V and 4 bases from J, the junction kept 12 bases outside the gene matches. CDR3 sequence (DNA): TGTGCCAGCAGCCACTCCGGGACTAGCGGGGGGGCCCACCCAGATACGCAGTATTTT. As protein: CASSHSGTSGGAHPDTQYF.

This clone came up once. The chain recombines TRBV5-4 with TRBJ2-5, with 7 bases lining up with TRBD2. There are 13 residues in the CDR3. The germline V gene has CDR1 SGHNT and CDR2 YYREEE (reference sequence). J was trimmed by 4 bases and V by 2 bases; bases with no gene match: 2. CDR3 residues: CASSFLAAETQYF. The CDR3 DNA reads TGTGCCAGCAGCTTTCTAGCGGCAGAGACCCAGTACTTC. Looking up the rest from reference TRBV5-4 and TRBJ2-5 gives the full variable domain: ETGVTQSPTHLIKTRGQQVTLRCSSQSGHNTVSWYQQALGQGPQFIFQYYREEENGRGNFPPRFSGLQFPNYSSELNVNALELDDSALYLCASSFLAAETQYFGPGTRLLVL.

Comment on this clone: Other nucleotide sequences in the sample specify the same CDR3. The chain has TRBV30 and TRBJ2-7; 9 positions agree with TRBD1. The CDR3 has 13 residues. V shed 3 bases, J shed 4 bases, and the junction held 4 bases outside the gene matches. Germline assignment: CDR1 GTSNPN and CDR2 SVGIG (reference sequence). CDR3 DNA sequence: TGTGCCTGGAGCCTCGGACAGGGGTACGAGCAGTACTTC. Residues: CAWSLGQGYEQYF. Full variable domain (remainder filled in from reference TRBV30 and TRBJ2-7): SQTIHQWPATLVQPVGSPLSLECTVEGTSNPNLYWYRQAAGRGLQLLFYSVGIGQISSEVPQNLSASRPQDRQFILSSKKLLLSDSGFYLCAWSLGQGYEQYFGPGTRLTVT.